The present TCR beta chain was sequenced within a study of cytomegalovirus exposure and HLA in healthy donors. Notes on this clone: The antigen is not known.

PCR employed 60 Vbeta and 13 Jbeta primers. Profiling relied on immunoSEQ multiplex PCR, and the TCRdb table lists in-frame clones only, not all of them. The table shows roughly 90,000 clones, with just under 80% occurring only once. Study-wide points: Compared with the approximately 680-donor mean, an Asian-associated ancestry cluster reportedly had fewer N-insertions, according to a later analysis. Several of the most significant clusters were apparently associated with common viral pathogens in a later analysis.

The sample comprised PBMCs. The receptor was isolated from a man aged 25 to 45 in good health and CMV-seronegative.

CDR3 loop: CAISAATGTSGGATLYNEQFF. The CDR3 nucleotides are TGTGCCATTTCTGCGGCCACCGGGACTAGCGGGGGCGCCACCCTCTACAATGAGCAGTTCTTC. The rearrangement joins TRBV10-3 to TRBJ2-1; 14 positions agree with TRBD2. CDR3 size: 21 residues. V shed 9 bases and J 3 bases; nucleotides not matched to a gene: 22. The germline V gene has CDR1 ENHRY and CDR2 SYGVKD.